Presented here are 4 T cell receptor beta chains from one specimen sequenced in a study of early T cells in non-severe SARS-CoV-2 infection. TCRdb re-called the 5' RACE reads through MiXCR, storing one row per CDR3 protein. The sample contains 75,000 or so distinct CDR3 sequences, about an eighth of which appear only once. The sequencing sample was made of whole blood. These receptors all come from an adult who was a healthcare worker with PCR-confirmed SARS-CoV-2 infection or an uninfected control (not recorded which).

This clonotype came up many times. The genes are TRBV29-1 and TRBJ2-1; the D call may be TRBD1 or TRBD2 (6 bases each). Germline V gene lookup returns CDR1 SQVTM and CDR2 ANQGSEA. The length of the CDR3 is 14 residues. V was shortened by 8 bases and J by 2 bases, with 16 bases between the two germline ends. The CDR3 loop reads CSFGRGVPYNEQFF. The CDR3 nucleotides are TGCAGCTTCGGAAGGGGGGTGCCCTACAATGAGCAGTTCTTC.

This clonotype was detected many times. V gene TRBV12-3 or TRBV12-4 combines with J gene TRBJ2-7; TRBD1 matches 9 bases. The V gene end was trimmed by 6 bases and the J gene end by 1 base; junction bases not matched to a gene: 7. The CDR3 has 15 amino acids. The CDR3 here is CASSPGQGWSYEQYF. Here the CDR3 DNA reads TGTGCCAGCAGCCCTGGACAGGGGTGGTCCTACGAGCAGTACTTC.

This clonotype was seen repeatedly, ten times or more. The rearrangement joins TRBV19 to TRBJ2-2; D is undetermined. With 7 bases removed from V and 0 bases from J, the gap between germline ends came to 9 bases. The CDR3 runs to 14 residues. CDR1 is LNHDA and CDR2 is SQIVND in the germline V gene (reference sequence). The CDR3 loop reads CASNVAANTGELFF. Here the CDR3 DNA reads TGTGCCAGTAACGTAGCCGCGAACACCGGGGAGCTGTTTTTT.

Notes on this clonotype: Given a much more abundant clone one base away, this may be a read error. This sequence joins TRBV20-1 and TRBJ2-5; unclear D gene. This CDR3 region has 10 residues. Germline CDR1 reads DFQATT; CDR2 reads SNEGSKA (reference sequence). CDR3 sequence reads: CGAHAETQYF. Written as DNA, the CDR3 is TGCGGTGCCCACGCGGAGACCCAGTACTTC.